This is a list of T cell receptor beta chains from one sample in a study of blood T cell repertoires in COVID-19. Only in-frame clones appear in the TCRdb table, and some are missing; sequencing was by immunoSEQ multiplex PCR. This table holds about 60,000 clones, just under 80% found once. Sequencing was carried out using peripheral blood. The receptors here all came from a human donor in a cohort sampled during active COVID-19. Both conserved end residues are part of each CDR3. The D gene is left open where the match is weak. Clone size is given for some rows only: seen once, a few or many times, or a class if the clone is expanded.

size	V	J	D	DNA	CDR3
-	TRBV7-2	TRBJ2-7	TRBD2	TGTGCCAGCAGCCGGACTAGCGTAAGCTCCTACGAGCAGTACTTC	CASSRTSVSSYEQYF
few	TRBV5-1	TRBJ2-1	-	TGCGCCAGCAGCTTGGAACAGGGCCCTCGCAATGAGCAGTTCTTC	CASSLEQGPRNEQFF
-	TRBV10-3	TRBJ2-1	TRBD2	TGTGCCATCAGTGGGGGGACTAGCGGGAGGGGAAACAATGAGCAGTTCTTC	CAISGGTSGRGNNEQFF
-	TRBV30	TRBJ1-6	-	TGTGCCTGGAGAGGGATAGGGGATAATTCACCCCTCCACTTT	CAWRGIGDNSPLHF
-	TRBV7-8	TRBJ1-4	-	TGTGCCAGCAGCTTACCACAGGGCGGTGGTGAAAAACTGTTTTTT	CASSLPQGGGEKLFF
-	TRBV29-1	TRBJ2-7	TRBD1	TGCAGCGCTCGAGACAGGGTCTACGAGCAGTACTTC	CSARDRVYEQYF
-	TRBV4-2	TRBJ1-4	-	TGTGCCAGCAGCCAAGAACCGAGGACAGCCGGAACTAATGAAAAACTGTTTTTT	CASSQEPRTAGTNEKLFF
few	TRBV29-1	TRBJ2-1	-	TGCAGCGTTGACTGGCGGGCCCTTCACAATGAGCAGTTCTTC	CSVDWRALHNEQFF
once	TRBV24-1	TRBJ2-1	TRBD2	TGTGCCACCAGTGCCGGGACTAGCGGGAGGGCCACTGAGCAGTTCTTC	CATSAGTSGRATEQFF
-	TRBV6-6	TRBJ1-1	TRBD1	TGTGCCAGCAGTTACGGAAGGGGGCGCACTGAAGCTTTCTTT	CASSYGRGRTEAFF
few	TRBV4-1	TRBJ2-3	-	TGCGCCAGCAGCCAACACGGAGGGCAGTATTTT	CASSQHGGQYF
-	TRBV5-1	TRBJ2-6	-	TGCGCCAGCAGCTTGGCCGGCCCAAGCCGGGGGGCGTCTGGGGCCAACGTCCTGACTTTC	CASSLAGPSRGASGANVLTF
few	TRBV28	TRBJ1-6	TRBD1	TGTGCCAGCAGTTCCCGGGTGACAGGGGTCTATAATTCACCCCTCCACTTT	CASSSRVTGVYNSPLHF
-	TRBV3-1/TRBV3-2	TRBJ1-1	-	TGTGCCAGCAGCCAAGCCCTGACTAACACTGAAGCTTTCTTT	CASSQALTNTEAFF
-	TRBV6-5	TRBJ2-7	-	TGTGCCAGCAGTAGGACAGTCCAGAAAGATTACGAGCAGTACTTC	CASSRTVQKDYEQYF
once	TRBV2	TRBJ1-6	TRBD1	TGTGCCAGCATTCGGGACAGGGGAGGATCACCCCTCCACTTT	CASIRDRGGSPLHF
-	TRBV4-1	TRBJ1-1	-	TGCGCCAGCAGCCACCTAGCGGGAAGGATCACTGAAGCTTTCTTT	CASSHLAGRITEAFF
-	TRBV4-2	TRBJ2-1	TRBD2	TGTGCCAGCAGCCAAGGTTCAGCTAGCGGGAGGGTGGAATTTCTGAACAATGAGCAGTTCTTC	CASSQGSASGRVEFLNNEQFF
-	TRBV12-3/TRBV12-4	TRBJ1-4	-	TGTGCCAGCAGTTTAGCGACAGGCTCATGGCTGTTTTTT	CASSLATGSWLFF
-	TRBV5-5	TRBJ1-1	-	TGTGCCAGCAGCTCCGGACACCTGAACACTGAAGCTTTCTTT	CASSSGHLNTEAFF
-	TRBV11-3	TRBJ2-2	-	TGTGCCAGCAGCTCCGCGGACTGGGAGCTGTTTTTT	CASSSADWELFF
-	TRBV28	TRBJ2-3	-	TGTGCCAGCAGGACCCTTAGGGGGCGGGAAGGGCCAGATACGCAGTATTTT	CASRTLRGREGPDTQYF